These 29 T cell receptor beta chains were sequenced from one sample in a study of T cells after yellow fever vaccination. TCRdb redid the calling of the 5' RACE reads with MiXCR, one entry per CDR3 protein. The sample shows hundreds of thousands of distinct CDR3 sequences, about a sixth of them seen only once. The starting material was PBMCs, obtained roughly 5 days after the first yellow fever vaccination. All receptors derive from a man between 18 and 35 years old who received the YFV17D yellow fever vaccine.

The chain is built from TRBV5-1 and TRBJ2-1; 7 nucleotides align to TRBD1. CDR3 length: 16 amino acids. CDR1 and CDR2 from the germline V gene are SGHRS and YFSETQ. V shed 3 bases and J 8 bases; nucleotides not matched to a gene: 14. In DNA form, the CDR3 reads TGCGCCAGCAGCTATGCAGGGGGTGACGCGGAATATGAGCAGTTCTTC. This translates into CASSYAGGDAEYEQFF.

V gene TRBV7-6 combines with J gene TRBJ2-7; TRBD1 aligns across 7 bases. Losses at the gene ends were 5 bases for V and 2 bases for J; bases not matched to a gene: 12. Germline CDR1 reads SGHVS; CDR2 reads FNYEAQ. The CDR3 sequence is 16 residues long. CDR3 nucleotides: TGTGCCAGCAGCGTCGTCCGTGGACAGGATGCCTACGAGCAGTACTTC. This gives the protein CASSVVRGQDAYEQYF.

V and J are TRBV6-4 and TRBJ1-1; weak D call: TRBD1 (5 bases). From germline, CDR1 is MRHNA and CDR2 SNTAGT. CDR3 size: 13 residues. Deletions cut 3 bases from V and 1 base from J, with 6 bases between. CDR3 sequence reads: CASSEQANTEAFF. In nucleotides, the CDR3 is TGTGCCAGCAGTGAACAGGCGAACACTGAAGCTTTCTTT.

This clonotype came up a few times. This rearrangement joins TRBV5-1 to TRBJ1-1, with 7 bases lining up with TRBD1. CDR3 length: 13 residues. Trimming at V came to 3 bases and at J to 4 bases, leaving 3 bases not matched to a gene. The germline V gene has CDR1 SGHRS and CDR2 YFSETQ. CDR3 bases: TGCGCCAGCAGCTCGGACAGGCGCACTGAAGCTTTCTTT. This codes for CASSSDRRTEAFF.

This clonotype was detected many times. The V gene is TRBV6-5, the J gene TRBJ2-7; D possibly corresponds to TRBD2 (6 bases). There are 16 residues in the CDR3. Trimming cost V 5 bases and J 0 bases, with 17 bases left between them. In germline, CDR1 is MNHEY, CDR2 SVGAGI. CDR3 loop: CASSHYGRDGSYEQYF. The DNA of the CDR3 is TGTGCCAGCAGTCACTACGGGAGAGACGGCTCCTACGAGCAGTACTTC.

The table lists this clonotype with a few counts. This chain joins TRBV20-1 and TRBJ2-2; no clear D gene. The CDR3 extends over 13 amino acids. CDR1 DFQATT and CDR2 SNEGSKA come from the germline V gene (reference sequence). V was clipped by 3 bases and J by 3 bases, with 8 bases between them. The CDR3 protein is CSASLRDTGELFF. Written as DNA, the CDR3 is TGCAGTGCTAGTCTCCGGGACACCGGGGAGCTGTTTTTT.

This sequence joins TRBV10-3 and TRBJ2-1; TRBD1 agrees at 12 bases. The germline V gene has CDR1 ENHRY and CDR2 SYGVKD. The junction had 4 bases not matched to a gene; V was cut back by 2 bases and J by 8 bases. This CDR3 contains 15 residues. In DNA, the CDR3 is TGTGCCATCAGTGAGCTGGGACAGGGGGCACATGAGCAGTTCTTC. It encodes CAISELGQGAHEQFF.

This clonotype was seen ten or more times. The chain combines TRBV12-3 or TRBV12-4 with TRBJ2-7; the D is unclear. The CDR3 is 13 amino acids. Between the trimmed V and J ends, which lost 5 bases and 0 bases, there was a span of 8 bases. The CDR3 DNA is TGTGCCAGCAGTGCCGGGCCCTCCTACGAGCAGTACTTC. This sequence encodes CASSAGPSYEQYF.

This clonotype has just a few counts. The chain uses TRBV5-1 and TRBJ2-1; D remains unclear. The CDR3 is made up of 14 amino acids. Germline lookup yields CDR1 SGHRS and CDR2 YFSETQ. V was cut by 2 bases and J by 0 bases, with 6 bases left in between. The CDR3 reads CASSFDVSYNEQFF. Here the CDR3 DNA reads TGCGCCAGCAGCTTCGACGTCTCCTACAATGAGCAGTTCTTC.

At least ten counts were recorded for this clonotype. This chain joins TRBV28 and TRBJ1-6, with D tentatively TRBD1 (5 bases). This CDR3 is 16 amino acids long. V dropped 3 bases and J dropped 7 bases, with 16 bases sitting between them. Germline V lookup: CDR1 MDHEN, CDR2 SYDVKM. CDR3 region: CASSFLGGGENSPLHF. DNA for the CDR3: TGTGCCAGCAGTTTTCTCGGGGGAGGTGAGAATTCACCCCTCCACTTT.

This clonotype was counted between two and nine times. The chain links TRBV9 to TRBJ1-1; 7 bases match TRBD1. The V segment lost 4 bases and the J segment 4 bases; nucleotides outside the gene matches: 4. Germline CDR1 reads SGDLS; CDR2 reads YYNGEE. The CDR3 is made up of 13 amino acids. The CDR3 protein is CASSQRDSTEAFF. DNA for the CDR3: TGTGCCAGCAGCCAACGGGACAGCACTGAAGCTTTCTTT.

This CDR3 is CASSHRDRAHEQYF. The DNA of the CDR3 is TGCGCCAGCAGCCACAGGGACAGGGCACACGAGCAGTACTTC. This chain links TRBV4-1 with TRBJ2-7; the match to TRBD1 covers 9 bases. Germline assignment: CDR1 MGHRA and CDR2 YSYEKL. This CDR3 spans 14 amino acids. Trimming cost V 3 bases and J 5 bases; bases outside gene matches: 5.

The chain is built from TRBV4-1 and TRBJ2-3; 8 bases line up with TRBD2. The CDR3 consists of 15 residues. Germline trimming cut 3 bases from V and 5 bases from J; bases unmatched to any gene: 7. Per germline, CDR1 MGHRA and CDR2 YSYEKL. For the CDR3, the DNA is TGCGCCAGCAGCCATATCGGGACTAGTGAAGATACGCAGTATTTT. Its translation is CASSHIGTSEDTQYF.

The rearrangement joins TRBV9 to TRBJ2-3; D not certain. V lost 2 bases, J lost 2 bases, and 6 bases lay in between. This CDR3 has 13 amino acids. The germline CDR1 and CDR2 sequences are SGDLS and YYNGEE. The CDR3 spells CASSVTPTDTQYF. DNA of the CDR3: TGTGCCAGCAGCGTTACGCCCACAGATACGCAGTATTTT.

The chain has TRBV7-9 and TRBJ2-3; D call uncertain. The CDR3 spans 14 residues. Germline values: CDR1 SEHNR, CDR2 FQNEAQ (reference sequence). The V end lost 3 bases, the J end lost 0 bases, and 7 bases lay between the germline ends. The CDR3 is CASSFWISTDTQYF. The CDR3 DNA sequence: TGTGCCAGCAGCTTCTGGATCAGCACAGATACGCAGTATTTT.

This clonotype was seen only a few times. The chain joins TRBV6-1 to TRBJ1-2, with D unclear. V was cut by 7 bases and J by 4 bases, with 19 bases left in between. The germline gives CDR1 MNHNS, CDR2 SASEGT. The CDR3 has 15 residues. Here the CDR3 reads CASTGASGNSYGYTF. CDR3 DNA sequence: TGTGCCAGCACGGGCGCCAGCGGGAATAGCTATGGCTACACCTTC.

This clonotype was counted only a few times. The rearrangement uses TRBV6-2 or TRBV6-3 and TRBJ1-1; possible D gene TRBD1, 6 bases. CDR1 is MNHEY and CDR2 is SVGEGT in the germline V gene. The CDR3 is 17 amino acids. The V end lost 2 bases, the J end lost 1 base, and 17 bases lay between the germline ends. The CDR3 reads CASSYPFGGAENTEAFF. CDR3 DNA: TGTGCCAGCAGTTACCCCTTCGGGGGGGCAGAGAACACTGAAGCTTTCTTT.

There are a few counts of this clonotype. The rearrangement uses TRBV7-8 and TRBJ2-7; D is perhaps TRBD1 (6 bases). The V gene lost 5 bases and the J gene lost 0 bases, with 20 bases spanning the gap. The CDR3 length is 17 residues. Germline assignment: CDR1 SGHVS and CDR2 FQNEAQ. The CDR3 coding sequence is TGTGCCAGCAGCGTAGGGATAACAGGGCTAAGCTCCTACGAGCAGTACTTC. It specifies CASSVGITGLSSYEQYF.

V and J are TRBV9 and TRBJ1-1, with 7 positions matching TRBD1. Germline V CDR1 and CDR2: SGDLS, YYNGEE. The CDR3 length is 13 residues. After removal of 5 bases from V and 5 bases from J, the junction contained 6 bases not matched to a gene. Here the CDR3 reads CASRATGRTEAFF. The CDR3 DNA reads as TGTGCCAGCAGGGCGACAGGGCGGACTGAAGCTTTCTTT.

The chain is built from TRBV4-1 and TRBJ1-4, with TRBD1 identical over 8 bases. Per the germline V gene, CDR1 is MGHRA and CDR2 is YSYEKL. The CDR3 sequence is 15 residues long. The junction had 6 bases not matched to a gene; V was cut back by 4 bases and J by 5 bases. As DNA, the CDR3 is TGCGCCAGCAGCCGCCTACAGGGGGAAAATGAAAAACTGTTTTTT. Translation gives CASSRLQGENEKLFF.

The rearrangement joins TRBV5-6 to TRBJ2-1, with D tentatively TRBD1 (6 bases). There are 15 residues in the CDR3. Deletions cut 0 bases from V and 9 bases from J, with 16 bases between. Per germline, CDR1 SGHDT and CDR2 YYEEEE. In DNA, the CDR3 is TGTGCCAGCAGCTTGGCGGTCGGACAGCTACTTGAGCAGTTCTTC. This translates into CASSLAVGQLLEQFF.

The rearrangement links TRBV7-9 to TRBJ1-6, with D possibly being TRBD1 (6 bases). Germline values: CDR1 SEHNR, CDR2 FQNEAQ (reference sequence). Trimming cost V 5 bases and J 9 bases, with 17 bases left between them. The CDR3 runs to 15 residues. The CDR3 here is CASSTTGQTASPLHF. CDR3 sequence (DNA): TGTGCCAGCAGCACCACCGGACAGACGGCTTCACCCCTCCACTTT.

This chain connects TRBV23-1 to TRBJ2-5; D might be TRBD1 (6 bases). TRBV23-1 has ORF status, its function being uncertain. Trimming took off 2 bases at V and 2 bases at J, with 18 bases between the two ends. This CDR3 has 17 amino acids. CDR3 protein: CASSQPDLRTEQETQYF. Written as DNA, the CDR3 is TGCGCCAGCAGTCAACCGGATTTAAGGACAGAGCAAGAGACCCAGTACTTC.

At least ten counts were recorded for this clonotype. The rearrangement joins TRBV29-1 to TRBJ2-7; D is undetermined. V was cut by 4 bases and J by 0 bases, with 7 bases left in between. This CDR3 is built from 12 residues. Germline values: CDR1 SQVTM, CDR2 ANQGSEA. The CDR3 DNA follows: TGCAGCGTTGGCGGAAGCTCCTACGAGCAGTACTTC. Amino acids: CSVGGSSYEQYF.

The rearrangement joins TRBV6-2 or TRBV6-3 to TRBJ1-5, with D unresolved. The CDR3 is 12 amino acids. V gave up 5 bases and J gave up 8 bases, with 10 bases separating them. Germline loops: CDR1 MNHEY, CDR2 SVGEGT. CDR3 coding DNA: TGTGCCAGCAGTGCGAGTTTCGAGCCCCAGCATTTT. Translating gives CASSASFEPQHF.

The chain joins TRBV6-1 to TRBJ2-4, with 7 bases that match TRBD2. CDR1 is MNHNS and CDR2 is SASEGT in the germline V gene. V shed 5 bases and J 7 bases; nucleotides not matched to a gene: 8. This CDR3 is 14 amino acids long. The CDR3 sequence: CASSPGRPANIQYF. In DNA, the CDR3 is TGTGCCAGCAGTCCCGGGAGGCCCGCGAACATTCAGTACTTC.

As concerns this clonotype: A much larger clone sits a single nucleotide away, making a read error possible. V gene TRBV24-1 combines with J gene TRBJ2-3; D is possibly TRBD1 (6 bases). CDR3 length: 13 residues. Per the germline V gene, CDR1 is KGHDR and CDR2 is SFDVKD. With 4 bases removed from V and 3 bases from J, the gap between germline ends came to 7 bases. CDR3 region: CATSEGGTDTQYF. The CDR3 DNA reads TGTGCCACCAGTGAAGGGGGAACAGATACGCAGTATTTT.

This clonotype was seen more than once but under ten times. V usage is TRBV10-3 and J usage is TRBJ2-1; maybe TRBD1 (6 bases). CDR1 is ENHRY and CDR2 is SYGVKD in the germline V gene. This CDR3 is built from 14 residues. V was shortened by 0 bases and J by 6 bases, with 9 bases between the two germline ends. Here the CDR3 DNA reads TGTGCCATCAGTGAGTCGGGGGCTACCAATGAGCAGTTCTTC. Residues: CAISESGATNEQFF.

This clonotype was counted at least ten times. This chain joins TRBV19 and TRBJ1-2; D gene ambiguous. The CDR3 consists of 15 residues. CDR1 LNHDA and CDR2 SQIVND come from the germline V gene (reference sequence). Trimming stripped 7 bases from V and 0 bases from J, with 15 bases between. As DNA, the CDR3 is TGTGCCAGTACCGGGCGACAAGACACTAACTATGGCTACACCTTC. It codes for CASTGRQDTNYGYTF.